A selection of T cell receptor beta chains follows, all from one sample in a study of blood T cells in healthy people across ages. From the 5' RACE reads, TCRdb called clonotypes with MiXCR, one entry per CDR3 protein. The data show roughly 680,000 distinct CDR3 sequences, roughly 49% seen once. Sequenced input: blood. The receptors come from a woman aged 60-75 years in good health. Both conserved end residues are part of each CDR3. The D gene is left open where the match is weak. Only part of the rows carry a size: once, few, many, or a class if the clone is expanded.

-	-	TRBV28	14	TRBJ2-7	CASSLVDGQYEQYF	TGTGCCAGCAGTTTAGTTGACGGGCAATACGAGCAGTACTTC
few	-	TRBV20-1	14	TRBJ2-1	CSAREGHAYNEQFF	TGCAGTGCTAGGGAGGGACATGCCTACAATGAGCAGTTCTTC
-	-	TRBV6-2/TRBV6-3	15	TRBJ2-1	CASSYLSTSLNEQFF	TGTGCCAGCAGTTACTTGAGTACTTCCCTCAATGAGCAGTTCTTC
-	-	TRBV10-3	14	TRBJ2-5	CAIRYSQVYKEQYF	TGTGCCATCAGATACTCACAGGTCTACAAGGAGCAGTACTTC
-	-	TRBV5-1	14	TRBJ1-1	CASSLVRGDTEAFF	TGCGCCAGCAGCTTGGTTCGGGGGGACACTGAAGCTTTCTTT
-	TRBD1	TRBV10-3	14	TRBJ1-2	CAISRTDRDHGYTF	TGTGCCATCAGCCGCACGGACAGGGACCATGGCTACACCTTC
few	-	TRBV5-1	14	TRBJ2-3	CASSLTAGEDTQYF	TGCGCCAGCAGCTTGACGGCAGGGGAGGATACGCAGTATTTT
-	-	TRBV18	16	TRBJ2-3	CASSPLTGVGTDTQYF	TGTGCCAGCTCACCATTGACGGGAGTAGGTACAGATACGCAGTATTTT
few	-	TRBV7-2	12	TRBJ2-4	CASSLDGSIQYF	TGTGCCAGCAGCTTAGACGGTAGCATTCAGTACTTC
-	TRBD1	TRBV7-2	15	TRBJ2-3	CASSPRDRGADTQYF	TGTGCCAGCAGCCCTCGGGACAGGGGGGCAGATACGCAGTATTTT
few	TRBD2	TRBV20-1	14	TRBJ2-7	CSASSSGQVYEQYF	TGCAGTGCTAGCAGTAGCGGGCAGGTCTACGAGCAGTACTTC
few	TRBD1	TRBV29-1	13	TRBJ2-5	CSGQGRVQETQYF	TGCAGTGGACAGGGTAGGGTTCAAGAGACCCAGTACTTC
-	TRBD2	TRBV9	18	TRBJ2-2	CASSVVGSGSGITGELFF	TGTGCCAGCAGCGTAGTTGGTAGCGGGAGTGGTATCACCGGGGAGCTGTTTTTT
few	-	TRBV6-2/TRBV6-3	15	TRBJ2-7	CASSYAGPSLTEQYF	TGTGCCAGCAGTTACGCCGGACCTTCCCTCACCGAGCAGTACTTC
-	TRBD1	TRBV4-3	15	TRBJ2-1	CASSQRWTGYNEQFF	TGCGCCAGCAGCCAACGGTGGACAGGTTACAATGAGCAGTTCTTC
-	-	TRBV2	14	TRBJ2-3	CASSDVFRGTAQYF	TGTGCCAGCAGTGACGTCTTTCGGGGGACGGCGCAGTATTTT
-	TRBD2	TRBV29-1	15	TRBJ2-3	CSVGPSGRTADTQYF	TGCAGCGTTGGGCCTAGCGGGAGGACAGCAGATACGCAGTATTTT
-	-	TRBV7-9	13	TRBJ2-7	CASTVGELYEQYF	TGTGCCAGCACCGTAGGGGAGCTCTACGAGCAGTACTTC
few	TRBD2	TRBV2	13	TRBJ2-2	CASSEASGGELFF	TGTGCCAGCAGTGAGGCTAGCGGCGGGGAGCTGTTTTTT
-	-	TRBV12-3/TRBV12-4	13	TRBJ1-6	CASRPQDGSPLHF	TGTGCCAGCAGACCTCAGGACGGTTCACCCCTCCACTTT
-	TRBD1	TRBV12-3/TRBV12-4	14	TRBJ1-5	CASSPGTENQPQHF	TGTGCCAGCAGTCCAGGGACAGAGAATCAGCCCCAGCATTTT
-	TRBD2	TRBV7-2	14	TRBJ2-1	CASSLTLLAGEQFF	TGTGCCAGCAGCTTAACACTTCTAGCGGGGGAGCAGTTCTTC
-	-	TRBV15	16	TRBJ2-4	CATNRDGGQAKNIQYF	TGTGCCACCAACAGAGACGGGGGGCAGGCCAAAAACATTCAGTACTTC
-	-	TRBV4-2	15	TRBJ2-1	CASSQGRNPINEQFF	TGTGCTAGCAGCCAAGGCCGGAACCCCATCAATGAGCAGTTCTTC
-	-	TRBV7-2	14	TRBJ1-4	CASSFAREDEKLFF	TGTGCCAGCAGCTTTGCCCGGGAAGACGAAAAACTGTTTTTT
few	-	TRBV18	13	TRBJ2-6	CAGSQSGANVLTF	TGTGCCGGCTCACAATCGGGGGCCAACGTCCTGACTTTC
-	TRBD2	TRBV20-1	14	TRBJ2-7	CSARKTSGRGEQYF	TGCAGTGCTAGGAAGACTAGCGGGAGGGGCGAGCAGTACTTC
once	TRBD2	TRBV9	13	TRBJ2-1	CASSLAGVAEQFF	TGTGCCAGCAGTCTAGCGGGAGTTGCTGAGCAGTTCTTC
few	TRBD2	TRBV7-8	14	TRBJ2-7	CASSLTSGRGEQYF	TGTGCCAGCAGCTTGACTAGCGGGAGGGGTGAGCAGTACTTC
few	TRBD1	TRBV3-1	14	TRBJ1-1	CASSRTGSNAEAFF	TGTGCCAGCAGCCGGACAGGGTCGAATGCTGAAGCTTTCTTT
few	-	TRBV20-1	14	TRBJ1-1	CSANMRGPGTEAFF	TGCAGTGCTAACATGCGGGGGCCGGGTACTGAAGCTTTCTTT
few	TRBD1	TRBV29-1	13	TRBJ1-1	CSVVRDRGTEAFF	TGCAGCGTTGTCCGGGACAGGGGAACTGAAGCTTTCTTT
many	-	TRBV6-2/TRBV6-3	14	TRBJ2-7	CASSSHSHSYEQYF	TGTGCCAGCAGTTCCCACAGCCACTCCTACGAGCAGTACTTC
once	-	TRBV3-1	12	TRBJ1-1	CASSQTATEAFF	TGTGCCAGCAGCCAGACAGCCACTGAAGCTTTCTTT
few	-	TRBV4-3	17	TRBJ2-7	CASSQKLTGLGSYEQYF	TGCGCCAGCAGCCAAAAGTTAACCGGGCTAGGCTCCTACGAGCAGTACTTC
-	TRBD1	TRBV25-1	15	TRBJ1-6	CASSTGQGRDSPLHF	TGTGCCAGCAGTACGGGACAGGGAAGAGATTCACCCCTCCACTTT
-	TRBD1	TRBV4-2	15	TRBJ2-3	CASSPGQGDTDTQYF	TGTGCCAGCAGCCCGGGACAGGGGGACACAGATACGCAGTATTTT
-	-	TRBV29-1	11	TRBJ2-3	CSVEPDDTQYF	TGCAGCGTTGAGCCTGACGATACGCAGTATTTT
once	-	TRBV6-1	19	TRBJ2-1	CASSEGLAGDAGAYNEQFF	TGTGCCAGCAGTGAAGGTCTTGCGGGAGATGCAGGGGCCTACAATGAGCAGTTCTTC
-	TRBD2	TRBV6-6	12	TRBJ2-5	CASSSTSGGAYF	TGTGCCAGCAGTTCGACTAGCGGGGGGGCGTACTTC
few	-	TRBV27	14	TRBJ1-6	CASSLGFTNSPLHF	TGTGCCAGCAGTTTAGGGTTTACTAATTCACCCCTCCACTTT
few	-	TRBV24-1	15	TRBJ2-3	CATSDARGGGDTQYF	TGTGCCACCAGTGACGCGAGGGGAGGAGGAGATACGCAGTATTTT
few	TRBD1	TRBV7-9	14	TRBJ1-4	CASSVDRVNEKLFF	TGTGCCAGCAGCGTCGACAGGGTAAACGAAAAACTGTTTTTT
few	-	TRBV15	12	TRBJ2-5	CATTRRGETQYF	TGTGCCACCACTCGGAGGGGAGAGACCCAGTACTTC
-	TRBD2	TRBV6-5	16	TRBJ2-1	CASSRTSANSYNEQFF	TGTGCCAGCAGCCGAACTAGCGCTAACTCCTACAATGAGCAGTTCTTC
few	TRBD2	TRBV5-4	15	TRBJ2-3	CASSPSSGRADTQYF	TGTGCCAGCAGCCCTTCTAGCGGGAGAGCAGATACGCAGTATTTT
-	TRBD2	TRBV20-1	16	TRBJ2-1	CSARNEWEGQYNEQFF	TGCAGTGCTAGAAATGAGTGGGAGGGCCAATACAATGAGCAGTTCTTC
-	-	TRBV28	12	TRBJ2-5	CASRTSVETQYF	TGTGCCAGCAGAACTAGTGTGGAGACCCAGTACTTC
-	-	TRBV20-1	15	TRBJ2-7	CSARDLEASWDEQYF	TGCAGTGCTAGAGATCTTGAAGCGAGTTGGGACGAGCAGTACTTC
few	-	TRBV6-5	14	TRBJ1-2	CASSYREGPDGYTF	TGTGCCAGCAGTTACCGCGAAGGACCTGATGGCTACACCTTC
-	-	TRBV4-3	15	TRBJ2-1	CASSQDTQGLNEQFF	TGCGCCAGCAGCCAAGATACCCAGGGCCTGAATGAGCAGTTCTTC
-	TRBD2	TRBV20-1	15	TRBJ2-1	CSARGGGLSYNEQFF	TGCAGTGCTAGAGGGGGGGGACTCTCCTACAATGAGCAGTTCTTC
-	-	TRBV3-1	14	TRBJ1-1	CASSQDRRETEAFF	TGTGCCAGCAGCCAAGATCGACGAGAGACTGAAGCTTTCTTT
few	-	TRBV18	15	TRBJ2-1	CASSPGGGVQNEQFF	TGTGCCAGCTCACCAGGTGGGGGAGTCCAGAATGAGCAGTTCTTC
-	-	TRBV12-3/TRBV12-4	12	TRBJ2-1	CASSLEGFQQFF	TGTGCCAGCAGTTTGGAGGGGTTCCAGCAGTTCTTC
-	-	TRBV4-3	16	TRBJ1-6	CASSQDGEGGGSPLHF	TGCGCCAGCAGCCAAGATGGGGAGGGAGGCGGTTCACCCCTCCACTTT
-	TRBD2	TRBV24-1	18	TRBJ2-7	CATSDSGLAGAGSYEQYF	TGTGCCACCAGTGACTCAGGACTAGCGGGAGCGGGCTCCTACGAGCAGTACTTC
-	TRBD2	TRBV28	13	TRBJ2-1	CASTPGGHNEQFF	TGTGCCAGCACCCCGGGAGGCCACAATGAGCAGTTCTTC
-	-	TRBV12-3/TRBV12-4	15	TRBJ2-1	CASSFGHHSYNEQFF	TGTGCCAGCAGTTTTGGACATCACTCCTACAATGAGCAGTTCTTC